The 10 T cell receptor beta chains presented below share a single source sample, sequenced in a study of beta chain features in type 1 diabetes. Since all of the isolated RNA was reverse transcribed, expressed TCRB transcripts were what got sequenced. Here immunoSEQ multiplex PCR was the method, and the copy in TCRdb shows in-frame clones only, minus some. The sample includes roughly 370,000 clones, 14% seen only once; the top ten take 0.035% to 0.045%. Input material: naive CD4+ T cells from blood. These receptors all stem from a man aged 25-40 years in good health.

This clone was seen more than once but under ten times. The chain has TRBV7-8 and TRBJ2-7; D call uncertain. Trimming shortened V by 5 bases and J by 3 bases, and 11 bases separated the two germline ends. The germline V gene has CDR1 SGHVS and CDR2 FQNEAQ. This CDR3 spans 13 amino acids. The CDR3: CASSPHLGYEQYV. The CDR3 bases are TGTGCCAGCAGCCCGCATTTGGGCTACGAGCAGTACGTC.

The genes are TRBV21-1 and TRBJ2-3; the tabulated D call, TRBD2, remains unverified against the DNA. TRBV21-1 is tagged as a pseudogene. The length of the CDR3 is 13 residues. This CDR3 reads CASGRAGTDTQYF. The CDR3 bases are TGTGCCAGCGGGAGGGCCGGAACAGATACGCAGTATTTT.

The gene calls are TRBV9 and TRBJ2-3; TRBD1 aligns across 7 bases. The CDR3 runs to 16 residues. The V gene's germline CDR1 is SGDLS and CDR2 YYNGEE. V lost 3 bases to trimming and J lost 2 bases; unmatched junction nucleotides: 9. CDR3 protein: CASSERLGQPTDTQYF. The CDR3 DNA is TGTGCCAGCAGCGAGAGACTGGGACAGCCCACAGATACGCAGTATTTT.

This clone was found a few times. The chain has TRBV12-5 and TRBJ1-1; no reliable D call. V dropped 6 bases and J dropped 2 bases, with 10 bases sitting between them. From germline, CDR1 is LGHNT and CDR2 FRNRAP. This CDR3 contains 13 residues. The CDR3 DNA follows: TGTGCTAGTGGCAAACGGATTAACACTGAAGCTTTCTTT. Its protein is CASGKRINTEAFF.

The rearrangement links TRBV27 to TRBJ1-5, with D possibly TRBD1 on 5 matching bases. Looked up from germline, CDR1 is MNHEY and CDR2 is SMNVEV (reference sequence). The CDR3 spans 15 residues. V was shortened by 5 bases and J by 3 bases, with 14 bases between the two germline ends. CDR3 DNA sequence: TGTGCCAGCAGTACTGCAGGGCCGAACAATCAGCCCCAGCATTTT. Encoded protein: CASSTAGPNNQPQHF.

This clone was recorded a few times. As DNA, the CDR3 is TGTGCCAGCAGTGAGTCGTACTCTGGAAACACCATATATTTT. It specifies CASSESYSGNTIYF. J is TRBJ1-3 and V is TRBV25-1; D not certain. The CDR3 length is 14 residues. The V and J ends lost 3 bases and 0 bases respectively, with 6 bases between them. Looked up from germline, CDR1 is MGHDK and CDR2 is SYGVNS.

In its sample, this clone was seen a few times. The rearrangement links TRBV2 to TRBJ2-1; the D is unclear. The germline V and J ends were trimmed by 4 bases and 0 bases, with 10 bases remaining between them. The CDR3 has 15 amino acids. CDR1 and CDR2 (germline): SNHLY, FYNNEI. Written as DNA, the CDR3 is TGTGCCAGCAGTGTCGGACGAAGCTCCTACAATGAGCAGTTCTTC. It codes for CASSVGRSSYNEQFF. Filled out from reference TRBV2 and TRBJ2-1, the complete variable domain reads EPEVTQTPSHQVTQMGQEVILRCVPISNHLYFYWYRQILGQKVEFLVSFYNNEISEKSEIFDDQFSVERPDGSNFTLKIRSTKLEDSAMYFCASSVGRSSYNEQFFGPGTRLTVL.

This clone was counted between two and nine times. This CDR3 reads CATSRHGRGETQYF. The CDR3 DNA reads TGTGCCACCAGCAGGCACGGGCGGGGAGAGACCCAGTACTTC. The chain couples TRBV15 to TRBJ2-5; D is perhaps TRBD2 (6 bases). The CDR3 is 14 amino acids. Trimming cost V 3 bases and J 4 bases, with 12 bases left between them. Germline V gives CDR1 LNHNV, CDR2 YYDKDF (reference sequence).

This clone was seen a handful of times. The CDR3 DNA reads TGTGCCAGCAGCTCCGGGAGGAGCGATGAGCAGTTCTTC. Translated: CASSSGRSDEQFF. V gene TRBV11-2 combines with J gene TRBJ2-1; TRBD2 matches at 7 bases. The CDR3 is 13 amino acids. V lost 4 bases and J lost 8; bases outside the gene matches: 5. CDR1 and CDR2 (germline): SGHAT, FQNNGV.

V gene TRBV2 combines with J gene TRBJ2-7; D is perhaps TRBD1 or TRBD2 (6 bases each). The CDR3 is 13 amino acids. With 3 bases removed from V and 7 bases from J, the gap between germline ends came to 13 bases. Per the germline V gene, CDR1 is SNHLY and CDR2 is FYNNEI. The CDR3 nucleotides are TGTGCCAGCAGTGATTCGGGGGCCGGTGAGCAGTACGTC. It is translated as CASSDSGAGEQYV.